This T cell receptor beta chain was identified during a study of identical twins. Regarding the study as a whole: There was more out-of-frame TCR alpha sharing in monozygotic twins than models estimated. Conclusions were based on cross-sectional statistical analysis, without following the same donors. Clonotypes of the beta chain that were abundant in cord blood carried fewer insertions (memory repertoires showed none).

On this clonotype itself: Its target is not known.

cDNA carried unique molecular identifiers, and a universal primer site was added by template switching. TCRdb analysed the 5' RACE reads with MiXCR anew, one entry per CDR3 protein. The sample lists roughly 280,000 distinct CDR3 sequences; over 8.5% were seen once. The V gene's germline CDR1 is SGDLS and CDR2 YYNGEE. V lost 4 bases and J 6 bases, leaving 16 bases between the germline ends. The length of the CDR3 is 14 residues. The sample also formed part of further work on yellow fever vaccine responses in identical twins.

This clonotype was obtained from a woman aged 18-35 years in good health. The genes are TRBV9 and TRBJ1-2; the D is unclear. Sequenced sample: CD8+ T cells sorted from blood. CDR3 in DNA: TGTGCCAGCAGCCCCCGGGTAATGTCAGATGGCTACACCTTC. Residues: CASSPRVMSDGYTF.